Presented here are 2 T cell receptor beta chains from one specimen sequenced in a study of blood T cell repertoires in COVID-19. TCRdb keeps only in-frame clones here, not all; method: immunoSEQ multiplex PCR. The profile covers about 80,000 clones, with approximately 76% appearing a single time and approximately 16% taken by the ten largest. Sequencing was performed on peripheral blood. The receptors derive from a man aged 65-85 years with active or convalescent COVID-19.

The CDR3 DNA is TGTGCCAGCACCTACCTTGGTAACCAGGGGGGACCTCTCCACTTT. Its translation is CASTYLGNQGGPLHF. This chain uses TRBV6-5 with TRBJ1-6, with 7 bases aligning to TRBD1. The CDR3 runs 15 residues. The V and J ends lost 7 bases and 16 bases, in that order; junction bases with no gene match: 19. Germline-derived CDR1 and CDR2 are MNHEY and SVGAGI.

This chain connects TRBV6-4 to TRBJ1-1; D is uncertain. Deletions cut 6 bases from V and 6 bases from J, with 11 bases between. The germline V gene has CDR1 MRHNA and CDR2 SNTAGT. The CDR3 spans 12 residues. In DNA form, the CDR3 reads TGTGCCAGCAGACGGGGAACGGCTGAAGCTTTCTTT. Its translation is CASRRGTAEAFF.